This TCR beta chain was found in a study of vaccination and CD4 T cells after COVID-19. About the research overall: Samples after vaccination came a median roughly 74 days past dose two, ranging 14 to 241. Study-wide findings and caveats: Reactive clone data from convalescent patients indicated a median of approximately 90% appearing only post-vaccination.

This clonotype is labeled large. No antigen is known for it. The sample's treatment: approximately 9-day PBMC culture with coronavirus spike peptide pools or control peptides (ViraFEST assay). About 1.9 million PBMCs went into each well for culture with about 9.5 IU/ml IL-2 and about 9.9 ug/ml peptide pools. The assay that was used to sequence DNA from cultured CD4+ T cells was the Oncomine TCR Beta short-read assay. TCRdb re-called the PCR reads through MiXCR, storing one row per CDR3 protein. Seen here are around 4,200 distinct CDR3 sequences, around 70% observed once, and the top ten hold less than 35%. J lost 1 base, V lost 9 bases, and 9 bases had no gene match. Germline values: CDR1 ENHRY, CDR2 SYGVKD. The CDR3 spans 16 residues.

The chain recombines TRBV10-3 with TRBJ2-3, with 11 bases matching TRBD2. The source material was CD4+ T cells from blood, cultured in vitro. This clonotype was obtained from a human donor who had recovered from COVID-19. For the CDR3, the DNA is TGTGCCATTACCCCCGTGACTAGCGGGGGCACAGATACGCAGTATTTT. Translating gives CAITPVTSGGTDTQYF.